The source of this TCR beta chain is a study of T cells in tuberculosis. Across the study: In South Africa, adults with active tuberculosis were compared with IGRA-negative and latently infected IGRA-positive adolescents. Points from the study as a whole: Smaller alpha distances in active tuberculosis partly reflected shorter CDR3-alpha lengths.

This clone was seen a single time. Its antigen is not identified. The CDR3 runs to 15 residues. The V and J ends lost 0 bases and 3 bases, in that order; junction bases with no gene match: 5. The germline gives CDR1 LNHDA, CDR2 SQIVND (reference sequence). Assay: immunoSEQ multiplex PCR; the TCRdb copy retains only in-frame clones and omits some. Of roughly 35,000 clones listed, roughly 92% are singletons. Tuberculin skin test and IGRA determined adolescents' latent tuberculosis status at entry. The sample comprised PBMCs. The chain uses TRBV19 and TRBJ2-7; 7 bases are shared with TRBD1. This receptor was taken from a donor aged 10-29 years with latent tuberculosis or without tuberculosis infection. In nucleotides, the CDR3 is TGTGCCAGTAGTATAGACGTCAGGGGGTTCTACGAGCAGTACTTC. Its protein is CASSIDVRGFYEQYF. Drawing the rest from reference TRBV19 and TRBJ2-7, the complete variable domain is DGGITQSPKYLFRKEGQNVTLSCEQNLNHDAMYWYRQDPGQGLRLIYYSQIVNDFQKGDIAEGYSVSREKKESFPLTVTSAQKNPTAFYLCASSIDVRGFYEQYFGPGTRLTVT.